One and the same sample provided the 14 T cell receptor beta chains below, sequenced in a study of shared clonotypes between healthy human individuals. Measured with immunoSEQ multiplex PCR; TCRdb has only the in-frame clones, and not every one. The sample includes about 2.3 million clones, 93% of them seen just once. Sequencing was performed on naive CD4+ T cells from PBMCs. Subset in this sample: CD45RA+ positively selected. The receptors shown here come from a man between 18 and 35 years old in good health. Some clones in this sample may be carry-over from other donors' samples.

This chain uses TRBV5-1 with TRBJ2-6, with unresolved D. The CDR3 is made up of 17 amino acids. Per the germline V gene, CDR1 is SGHRS and CDR2 is YFSETQ. V was trimmed by 1 base and J by 3 bases, leaving 14 bases between them. The CDR3 reads CASSLLGIPFGANVLTF. The CDR3 bases are TGCGCCAGCAGCTTGCTGGGGATACCTTTTGGGGCCAACGTCCTGACTTTC.

Points on this clone: This same CDR3 is encoded by further DNA sequences in the sample. The chain is built from TRBV4-1 and TRBJ2-7; TRBD2 is a possible D gene (6 bases). The CDR3 loop spans 14 amino acids. Per the germline V gene, CDR1 is MGHRA and CDR2 is YSYEKL. Between the trimmed V and J ends, which lost 1 base and 2 bases, there was a span of 9 bases. The CDR3: CASSQGLGAYEQYF. The CDR3 nucleotides are TGCGCCAGCAGCCAAGGACTAGGCGCCTACGAGCAGTACTTC.

The gene calls are TRBV28 and TRBJ2-7, with D perhaps matching TRBD1 (6 bases). The CDR3 consists of 15 residues. Trimming left V 8 bases short and J 1 base short, with 18 bases between. Germline V gene sequence: CDR1 MDHEN, CDR2 SYDVKM. In DNA form, the CDR3 reads TGTGCCAGCCTTCGCCAATCAACAGGGTCCTACGAGCAGTACTTC. Translated, it gives CASLRQSTGSYEQYF. Variable domain in full (rest from reference TRBV28 and TRBJ2-7): DVKVTQSSRYLVKRTGEKVFLECVQDMDHENMFWYRQDPGLGLRLIYFSYDVKMKEKGDIPEGYSVSREKKERFSLILESASTNQTSMYLCASLRQSTGSYEQYFGPGTRLTVT.

As regards this clone: Other DNA sequences in the same sample also yield this CDR3. V usage is TRBV9 and J usage is TRBJ2-7, with D possibly being TRBD1 or TRBD2 (5 bases each). Deletions cut 3 bases from V and 3 bases from J, with 13 bases between. Germline V lookup: CDR1 SGDLS, CDR2 YYNGEE. This CDR3 comprises 14 residues. The CDR3 nucleotides read TGTGCCAGCAGCGCCACCGGGACCGGCTACGAGCAGTACTTC. Translating gives CASSATGTGYEQYF.

This clone was detected only once. This chain links TRBV5-8 with TRBJ1-1; weak D call: TRBD1 (6 bases). Trimming cost V 5 bases and J 0 bases, with 17 bases left between them. The CDR3 is made up of 16 amino acids. Germline lookup yields CDR1 SGHTS and CDR2 YDEGEE. DNA of the CDR3: TGTGCCAGCAGTCGGAGGGGGGGGATCATGAACACTGAAGCTTTCTTT. Translating it yields CASSRRGGIMNTEAFF.

V usage is TRBV10-3 and J usage is TRBJ2-3, with 9 bases fitting TRBD1. V lost 4 bases, J lost 1 base, and 6 bases stayed unmatched. This CDR3 has 16 residues. Germline V gives CDR1 ENHRY, CDR2 SYGVKD. CDR3 DNA sequence: TGTGCCATCAGTGGATCCCGGGACAGGGGCACAGATACGCAGTATTTT. Its translation is CAISGSRDRGTDTQYF.

The chain carries TRBV6-6 and TRBJ2-1, with D unresolved. Germline loops: CDR1 MNHNY, CDR2 SVGAGI (reference sequence). V gave up 5 bases and J gave up 3 bases, with 8 bases separating them. The CDR3 covers 13 residues. CDR3 sequence reads: CASSPDLYNEQFF. The CDR3 DNA follows: TGTGCCAGCAGTCCCGACCTCTACAATGAGCAGTTCTTC.

The chain employs TRBV5-8 and TRBJ2-7, with a weak D call TRBD2 (6 bases). CDR3 length: 17 residues. Trimming cost V 2 bases and J 6 bases, with 24 bases left between them. Germline V lookup: CDR1 SGHTS, CDR2 YDEGEE. The CDR3 reads CASSLNLRGFGRGEQYF. CDR3 bases: TGTGCCAGCAGCTTAAATCTCCGGGGGTTCGGTCGGGGCGAGCAGTACTTC.

The V call is TRBV5-5, the J call TRBJ2-5, with D possibly TRBD1 on 5 matching bases. The V end was cut by 3 bases, the J end by 5 bases, with 11 bases between. The CDR3 extends over 13 amino acids. Per the germline V gene, CDR1 is SGHKS and CDR2 is YYEKEE (reference sequence). In DNA, the CDR3 is TGTGCCAGCAGCTCGTCAGGGTTCGAGACCCAGTACTTC. Translated: CASSSSGFETQYF.

V and J are TRBV19 and TRBJ2-2, with a possible D match to TRBD2 (5 bases). V lost 2 bases and J lost 4, with 14 bases in between. The CDR3 extends over 16 amino acids. Germline loops: CDR1 LNHDA, CDR2 SQIVND (reference sequence). Here the CDR3 DNA reads TGTGCCAGTAGTATACGGGGATTATCAATCACCGGGGAGCTGTTTTTT. Translation: CASSIRGLSITGELFF.

The rearrangement uses TRBV19 and TRBJ1-1; the D gene is possibly TRBD1 (5 bases). The length of the CDR3 is 15 residues. Trimming stripped 1 base from V and 1 base from J, with 10 bases between. The germline V gene encodes CDR1 LNHDA and CDR2 SQIVND (reference sequence). CDR3 amino acids: CASSIVSGGNTEAFF. CDR3 in DNA: TGTGCCAGTAGTATAGTCTCCGGGGGGAACACTGAAGCTTTCTTT. Filled out from reference TRBV19 and TRBJ1-1, the complete variable domain reads DGGITQSPKYLFRKEGQNVTLSCEQNLNHDAMYWYRQDPGQGLRLIYYSQIVNDFQKGDIAEGYSVSREKKESFPLTVTSAQKNPTAFYLCASSIVSGGNTEAFFGQGTRLTVV.

The chain is built from TRBV4-1 and TRBJ2-1, with TRBD2 matching 10 bases. In germline, CDR1 is MGHRA, CDR2 YSYEKL. V lost 3 bases and J lost 3; bases outside the gene matches: 11. The CDR3 covers 18 residues. CDR3 sequence (DNA): TGCGCCAGCAGCCACCCAATCCCCGGACTAGCGGTCTACAATGAGCAGTTCTTC. Translating gives CASSHPIPGLAVYNEQFF.

DNA for the CDR3: TGTGCCAGCAGTCGACAGGGTCCCTGGGGCGAGCAGTACTTC. Protein sequence: CASSRQGPWGEQYF. V usage is TRBV6-5 and J usage is TRBJ2-7; 7 bases are shared with TRBD1. The CDR3 is made up of 14 amino acids. Trimming removed 5 bases from V and 6 bases from J; junction bases left unmatched: 10. The germline V gene encodes CDR1 MNHEY and CDR2 SVGAGI.

This sequence joins TRBV27 and TRBJ2-3; 15 bases fit TRBD2. The germline V gene has CDR1 MNHEY and CDR2 SMNVEV (reference sequence). The length of the CDR3 is 19 residues. Trimming removed 6 bases from V and 2 bases from J; junction bases left unmatched: 12. The CDR3: CASSRNGLAGGPLTDTQYF. CDR3 nucleotide sequence: TGTGCCAGCAGCCGAAACGGACTAGCGGGAGGGCCGCTCACAGATACGCAGTATTTT.